What follows is one T cell receptor beta chain and its context. Its target antigen remains unknown. Base qualities are missing; no much larger clone stands one base away. The sample belongs to a study of identical twins (TCRdb year 2016). In the study overall: To test whether fetal clonotypes persist, this study deep-sequenced TCR alpha and beta repertoires from monozygotic twins, from unrelated adults of various ages, and from cord blood. To rule out contamination, replicate twin experiments were performed at different times with different library preparation protocols. The paper as a whole reports these results and caveats: Zero-insertion analyses could be partly confounded by invariant T cells such as MAIT and iNKT, though diverse VJ usage argued against such confounding for most clonotypes. In beta out-of-frame sequences, excess twin sharing was weaker, because having fewer shared sequences lowered the signal-to-noise ratio. Out-of-frame TCR alpha sharing in monozygotic twins was systematically underestimated by recombination models, whereas sharing between unrelated individuals was in agreement with the recombination models. Because the same donors could not be followed over many years, the conclusions depended on cross-sectional statistical analysis. Fewer insertions were carried by abundant cord blood beta clonotypes, a similar but weaker trend appeared in young adult naive repertoires, and no such trend appeared in memory repertoires. Compared with coincidental sharing between unrelated individuals, out-of-frame TCR alpha sequences shared between twins had an excess of sequences with low generation probability.

Every donor in the study was a healthy Caucasian. Three pairs of female monozygotic twins, all aged about 18 to 29 years, made up the twin cohort. Using Miltenyi CD45RO+ enrichment and human naive T-cell isolation kits, memory (CD45RO+) and naive T cells were isolated from PBMC. Library construction relied on 5' RACE. Data came from an Illumina HiSeq 2000. A universal primer binding site was introduced by template switching, and a unique molecular identifier was present in the final cDNA, enabling accurate counting of TCR cDNA molecules. Specific primers in the conserved constant-segment region were used to synthesize first-strand cDNA for the TCR alpha and beta chains. To control for contamination, every cDNA library was double barcoded, receiving both a SMART-Mk sample barcode and Illumina barcodes. Two successive PCR steps introduced TruSeq adapter sequences along with Illumina sample barcodes. The Illumina HiSeq platform was used with custom primers to sequence TCR alpha and beta cDNA libraries. The authors' analysis ran thus. MiGEC was used to process raw reads and extract unique molecular identifiers, and MiXCR was used to find CDR3 positions. Recombination models were inferred per individual with the repgenHMM and IGoR tools using an EM algorithm. The tcR package in R was used for shared clonotype analysis, with sharing normalized by the product of cloneset sizes. To study raw recombination without the effects of thymic and clonal selection, out-of-frame nonproductive sequences were analyzed. The public reads were reprocessed in TCRdb via fastp at Q25 and MiXCR, keeping in-frame beta chains. Rows with a matching CDR3 protein are joined into one entry that keeps the most common DNA and genes. The V and J calls come from TCRdb's annotation, not from the publication. This sample lists around 250,000 distinct CDR3 sequences; more than 9.5% were detected once. Together, the top ten hold roughly 4.2% of the sample.

Trimming costs V 4 bases and J 0 bases, and their ends lie 9 bases apart. Including the terminal cysteine and phenylalanine, the CDR3 comprises 15 residues. Only the CDR3 region is kept as DNA, spanning 45 bases read in frame from base 1. The germline V gene yields SGHVS for CDR1 and FQNEAQ for CDR2. This same sample was also taken into another study, of yellow fever vaccine responses in identical twins. From the second report: The authors reported that the T cell response to vaccination in identical twins appeared partly convergent and partly personalized. In the study, vaccine-responding T cell clones were precisely tracked in identical twins.

The receptor's source is a woman aged 18 to 35 in good health. Sequencing was performed on memory (CD45RO+) T cells sorted from blood. Per the publication, the cell subset or site label means: CD45RO+ enriched T cells. The V gene is TRBV7-8 and the J gene is TRBJ2-2, with the identity of the D gene unclear. The nucleotide sequence reads as follows: TGTGCCAGCAGCTCCGGGCCCCCGAACACCGGGGAGCTGTTTTTT. Its protein product is CASSSGPPNTGELFF. Beyond the CDR3, the reference TRBV7-8 and TRBJ2-2 genes provide the residues; the full variable domain reads: GAGVSQSPRYKVAKRGQDVALRCDPISGHVSLFWYQQALGQGPEFLTYFQNEAQLDKSGLPSDRFFAERPEGSVSTLKIQRTQQEDSAVYLCASSSGPPNTGELFFGEGSRLTVL.